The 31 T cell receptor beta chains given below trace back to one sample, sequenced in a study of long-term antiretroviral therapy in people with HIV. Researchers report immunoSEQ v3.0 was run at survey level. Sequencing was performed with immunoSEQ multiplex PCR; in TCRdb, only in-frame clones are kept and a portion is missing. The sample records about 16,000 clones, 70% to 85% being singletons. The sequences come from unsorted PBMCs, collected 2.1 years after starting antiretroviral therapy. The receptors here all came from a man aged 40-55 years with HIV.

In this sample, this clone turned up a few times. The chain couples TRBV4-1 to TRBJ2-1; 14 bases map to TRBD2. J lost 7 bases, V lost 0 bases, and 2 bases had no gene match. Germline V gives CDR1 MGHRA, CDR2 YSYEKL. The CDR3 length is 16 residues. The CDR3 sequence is CASSQDRTSGGNEQFF. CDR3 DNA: TGCGCCAGCAGCCAAGATCGGACTAGCGGGGGGAATGAGCAGTTCTTC.

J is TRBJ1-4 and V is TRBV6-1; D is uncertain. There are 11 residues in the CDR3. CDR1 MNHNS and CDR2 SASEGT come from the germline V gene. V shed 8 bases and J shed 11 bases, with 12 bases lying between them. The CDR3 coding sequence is TGTGCCAGCGGGCGGCCTGAGAAACTGTTTTTT. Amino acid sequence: CASGRPEKLFF.

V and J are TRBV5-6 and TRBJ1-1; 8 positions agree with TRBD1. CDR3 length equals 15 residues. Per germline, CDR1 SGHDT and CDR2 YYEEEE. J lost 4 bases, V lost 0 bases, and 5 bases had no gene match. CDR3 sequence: CASSLAQGATTEAFF. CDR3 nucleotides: TGTGCCAGCAGCTTGGCTCAGGGGGCGACCACTGAAGCTTTCTTT.

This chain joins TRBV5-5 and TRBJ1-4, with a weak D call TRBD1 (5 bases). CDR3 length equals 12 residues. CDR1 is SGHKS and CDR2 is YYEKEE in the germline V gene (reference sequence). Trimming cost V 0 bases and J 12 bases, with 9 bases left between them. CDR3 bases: TGTGCCAGCAGCTTGGCCGTGGGGGAACTGTTTTTT. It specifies CASSLAVGELFF.

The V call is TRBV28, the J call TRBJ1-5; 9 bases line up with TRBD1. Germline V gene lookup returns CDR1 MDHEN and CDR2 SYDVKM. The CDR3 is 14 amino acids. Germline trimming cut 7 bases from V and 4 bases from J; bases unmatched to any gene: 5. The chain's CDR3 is CASTQTGGNQPQHF. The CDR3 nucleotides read TGTGCCAGCACCCAGACAGGGGGTAATCAGCCCCAGCATTTT.

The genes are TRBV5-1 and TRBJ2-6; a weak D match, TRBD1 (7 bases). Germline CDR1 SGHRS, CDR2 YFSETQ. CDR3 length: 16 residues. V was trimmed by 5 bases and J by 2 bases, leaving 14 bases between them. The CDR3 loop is CASRRGQQPGANVLTF. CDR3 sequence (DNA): TGCGCCAGCAGGCGGGGACAGCAGCCTGGGGCCAACGTCCTGACTTTC.

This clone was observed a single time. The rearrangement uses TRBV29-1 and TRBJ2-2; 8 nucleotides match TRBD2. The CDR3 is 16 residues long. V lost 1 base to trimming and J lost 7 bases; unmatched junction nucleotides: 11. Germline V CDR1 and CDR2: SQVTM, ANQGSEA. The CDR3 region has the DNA TGCAGCGTTGAAGGGGTCGGCGGGGGGTCTAACGGGGAGCTGTTTTTT. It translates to CSVEGVGGGSNGELFF.

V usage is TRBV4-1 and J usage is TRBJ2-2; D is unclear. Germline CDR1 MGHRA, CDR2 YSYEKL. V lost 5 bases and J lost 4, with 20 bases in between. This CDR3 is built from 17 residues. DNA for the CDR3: TGCGCCAGCAGCAACAGATGGAGCAAGGGTCCCACCGGGGAGCTGTTTTTT. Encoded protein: CASSNRWSKGPTGELFF.

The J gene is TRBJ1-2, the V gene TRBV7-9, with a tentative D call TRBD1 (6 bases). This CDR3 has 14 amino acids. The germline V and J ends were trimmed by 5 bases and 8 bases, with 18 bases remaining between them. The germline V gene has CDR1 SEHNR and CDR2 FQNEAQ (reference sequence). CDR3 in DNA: TGTGCCAGCAGCCGTTCAGGGGACTATCGCGGCTACACCTTC. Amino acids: CASSRSGDYRGYTF.

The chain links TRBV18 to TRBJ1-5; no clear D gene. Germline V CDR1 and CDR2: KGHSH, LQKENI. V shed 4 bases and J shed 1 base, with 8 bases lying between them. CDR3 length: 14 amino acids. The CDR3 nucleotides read TGTGCCAGCTCACGAGATCGGAGCAATCAGCCCCAGCATTTT. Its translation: CASSRDRSNQPQHF.

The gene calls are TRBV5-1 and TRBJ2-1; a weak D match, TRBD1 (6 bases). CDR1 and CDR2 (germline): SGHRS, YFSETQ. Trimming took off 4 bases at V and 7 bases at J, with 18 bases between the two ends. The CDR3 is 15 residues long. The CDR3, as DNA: TGCGCCAGCAGCGGGTTTGGGGGCTTTGAGAATGAGCAGTTCTTC. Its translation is CASSGFGGFENEQFF.

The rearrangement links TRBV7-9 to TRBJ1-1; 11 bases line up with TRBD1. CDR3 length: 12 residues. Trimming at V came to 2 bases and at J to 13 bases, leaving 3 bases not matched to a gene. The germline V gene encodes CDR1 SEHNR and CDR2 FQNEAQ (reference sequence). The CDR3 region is CASSLLGQGDFF. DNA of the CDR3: TGTGCCAGCAGCTTACTGGGACAGGGGGATTTCTTT.

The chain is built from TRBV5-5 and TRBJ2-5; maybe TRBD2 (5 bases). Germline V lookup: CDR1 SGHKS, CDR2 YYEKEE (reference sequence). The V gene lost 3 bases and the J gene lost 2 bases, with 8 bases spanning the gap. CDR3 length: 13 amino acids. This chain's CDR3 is CASSSGDQETQYF. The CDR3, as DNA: TGTGCCAGCAGCTCCGGGGATCAAGAGACCCAGTACTTC.

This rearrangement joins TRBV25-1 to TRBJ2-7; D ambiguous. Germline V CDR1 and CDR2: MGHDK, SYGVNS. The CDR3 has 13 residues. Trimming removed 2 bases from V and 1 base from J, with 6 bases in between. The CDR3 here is CASSEESSYEQYF. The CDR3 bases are TGTGCCAGCAGTGAAGAGAGTTCCTACGAGCAGTACTTC.

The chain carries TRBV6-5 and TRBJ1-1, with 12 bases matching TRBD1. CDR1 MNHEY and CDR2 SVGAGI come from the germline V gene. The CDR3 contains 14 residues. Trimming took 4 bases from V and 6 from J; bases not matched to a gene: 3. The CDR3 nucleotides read TGTGCCAGCAGTTGGGACAGGGGGCTATCTGAAGCTTTCTTT. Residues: CASSWDRGLSEAFF.

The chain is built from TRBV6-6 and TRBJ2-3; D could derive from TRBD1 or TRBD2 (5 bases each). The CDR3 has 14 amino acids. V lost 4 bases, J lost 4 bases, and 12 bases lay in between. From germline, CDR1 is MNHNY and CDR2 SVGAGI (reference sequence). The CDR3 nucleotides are TGTGCCAGCAGTTCGGGGACCCTGGCAGATACGCAGTATTTT. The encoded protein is CASSSGTLADTQYF.

For the CDR3, the DNA is TGTGCCAGCAGCTTAGGGGGGCCCTACGAGCAGTACTTC. Translating gives CASSLGGPYEQYF. The chain couples TRBV5-6 to TRBJ2-7; D is perhaps TRBD1 or TRBD2 (6 bases each). Looked up from germline, CDR1 is SGHDT and CDR2 is YYEEEE. There are 13 residues in the CDR3. The V end lost 2 bases, the J end lost 2 bases, and 8 bases lay between the germline ends.

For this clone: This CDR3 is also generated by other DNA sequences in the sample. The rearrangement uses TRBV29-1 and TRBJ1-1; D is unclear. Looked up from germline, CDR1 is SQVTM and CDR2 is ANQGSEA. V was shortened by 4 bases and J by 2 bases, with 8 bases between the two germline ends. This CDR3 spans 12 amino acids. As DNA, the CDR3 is TGCAGCGTTGGGCAGACCAACACTGAAGCTTTCTTT. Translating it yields CSVGQTNTEAFF.

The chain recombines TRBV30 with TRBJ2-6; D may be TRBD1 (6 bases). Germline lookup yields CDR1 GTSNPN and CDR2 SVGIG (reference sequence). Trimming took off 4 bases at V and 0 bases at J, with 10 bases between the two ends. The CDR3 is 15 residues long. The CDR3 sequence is CAWNPDSSGANVLTF. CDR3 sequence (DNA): TGTGCCTGGAACCCGGACAGCTCTGGGGCCAACGTCCTGACTTTC.

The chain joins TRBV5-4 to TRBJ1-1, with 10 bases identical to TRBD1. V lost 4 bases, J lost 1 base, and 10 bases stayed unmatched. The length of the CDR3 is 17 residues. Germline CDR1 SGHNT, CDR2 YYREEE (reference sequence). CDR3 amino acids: CASSLTRQGAKNTEAFF. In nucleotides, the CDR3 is TGTGCCAGCAGCCTGACTCGACAGGGGGCTAAGAACACTGAAGCTTTCTTT.

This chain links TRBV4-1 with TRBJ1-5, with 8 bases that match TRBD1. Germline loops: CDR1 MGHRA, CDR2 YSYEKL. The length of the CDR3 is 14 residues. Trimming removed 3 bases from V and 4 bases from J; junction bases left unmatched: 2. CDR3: CASSQNRGNQPQHF. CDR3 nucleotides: TGCGCCAGCAGCCAGAACAGGGGGAATCAGCCCCAGCATTTT.

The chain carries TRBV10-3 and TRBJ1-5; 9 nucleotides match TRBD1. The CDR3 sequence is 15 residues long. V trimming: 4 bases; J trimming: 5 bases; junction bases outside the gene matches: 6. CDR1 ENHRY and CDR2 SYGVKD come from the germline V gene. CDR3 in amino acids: CAISGGGTGYQPQHF. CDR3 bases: TGTGCCATCAGTGGCGGAGGGACAGGGTATCAGCCCCAGCATTTT.

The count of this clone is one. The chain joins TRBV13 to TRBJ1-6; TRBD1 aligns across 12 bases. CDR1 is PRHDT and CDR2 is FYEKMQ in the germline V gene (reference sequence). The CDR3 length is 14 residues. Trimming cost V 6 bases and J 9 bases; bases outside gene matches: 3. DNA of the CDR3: TGTGCCAGCAGTCGGGACAGGGGGCCTTCACCCCTCCACTTT. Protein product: CASSRDRGPSPLHF.

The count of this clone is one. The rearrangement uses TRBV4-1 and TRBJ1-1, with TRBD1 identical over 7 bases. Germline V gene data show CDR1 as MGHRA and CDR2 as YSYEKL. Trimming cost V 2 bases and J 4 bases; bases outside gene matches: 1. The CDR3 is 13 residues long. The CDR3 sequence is CASSQTGVTEAFF. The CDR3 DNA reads TGCGCCAGCAGCCAAACAGGGGTCACTGAAGCTTTCTTT.

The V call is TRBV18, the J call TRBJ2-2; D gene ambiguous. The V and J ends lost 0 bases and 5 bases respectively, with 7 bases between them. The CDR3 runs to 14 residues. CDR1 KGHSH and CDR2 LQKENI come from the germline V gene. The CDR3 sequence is CASSPPGETGELFF. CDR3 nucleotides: TGTGCCAGCTCACCACCGGGCGAGACCGGGGAGCTGTTTTTT. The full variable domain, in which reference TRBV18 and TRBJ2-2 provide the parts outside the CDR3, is NAGVMQNPRHLVRRRGQEARLRCSPMKGHSHVYWYRQLPEEGLKFMVYLQKENIIDESGMPKERFSAEFPKEGPSILRIQQVVRGDSAAYFCASSPPGETGELFFGEGSRLTVL.

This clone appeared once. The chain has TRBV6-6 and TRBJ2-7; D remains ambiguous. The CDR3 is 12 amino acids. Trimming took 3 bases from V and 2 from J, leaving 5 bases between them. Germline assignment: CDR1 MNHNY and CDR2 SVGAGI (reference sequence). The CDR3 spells CASSYGTYEQYF. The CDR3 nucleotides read TGTGCCAGCAGTTATGGGACCTACGAGCAGTACTTC.

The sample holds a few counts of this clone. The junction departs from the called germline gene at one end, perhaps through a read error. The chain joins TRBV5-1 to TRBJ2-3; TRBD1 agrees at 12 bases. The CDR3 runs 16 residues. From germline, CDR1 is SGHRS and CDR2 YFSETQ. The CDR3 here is CASSWGQGALADTQYF. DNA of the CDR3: TGTGCCAGCAGCTGGGGACAGGGGGCGCTGGCAGATACGCAGTATTTT. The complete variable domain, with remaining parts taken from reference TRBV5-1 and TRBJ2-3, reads KAGVTQTPRYLIKTRGQQVTLSCSPISGHRSVSWYQQTPGQGLQFLFEYFSETQRNKGNFPGRFSGRQFSNSRSEMNVSTLELGDSALYLCASSWGQGALADTQYFGPGTRLTVL.

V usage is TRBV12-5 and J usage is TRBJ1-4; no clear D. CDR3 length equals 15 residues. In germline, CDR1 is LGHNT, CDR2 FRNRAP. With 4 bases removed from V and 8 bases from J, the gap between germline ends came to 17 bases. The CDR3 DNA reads TGTGCTAGTGGTTCCTTTGACGGGTTCGGGGAAAAACTGTTTTTT. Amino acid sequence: CASGSFDGFGEKLFF.

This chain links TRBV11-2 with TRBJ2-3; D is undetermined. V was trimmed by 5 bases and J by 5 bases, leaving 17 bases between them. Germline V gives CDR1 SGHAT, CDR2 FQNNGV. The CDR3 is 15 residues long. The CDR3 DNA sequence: TGTGCCAGCAGCACCCTGGGTTTATCCAGAGATACGCAGTATTTT. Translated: CASSTLGLSRDTQYF.

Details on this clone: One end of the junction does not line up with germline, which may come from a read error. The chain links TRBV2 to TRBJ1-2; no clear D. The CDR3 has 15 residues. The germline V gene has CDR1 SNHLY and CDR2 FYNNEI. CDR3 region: CASSEEDLANYGYTF. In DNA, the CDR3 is TGTGCCAGCAGTGAGGAGGACCTTGCTAATTATGGCTACACCTTC.

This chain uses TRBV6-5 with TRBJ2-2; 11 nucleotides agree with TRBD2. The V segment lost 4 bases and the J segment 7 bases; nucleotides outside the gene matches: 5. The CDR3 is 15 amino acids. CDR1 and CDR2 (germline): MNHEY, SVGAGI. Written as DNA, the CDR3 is TGTGCCAGCAGTTCGACTAGCGGGGCCGACGGGGAGCTGTTTTTT. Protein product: CASSSTSGADGELFF.